Each of the 4 T cell receptor beta chains below was sequenced from the same sample in a study of blood T cell repertoires in COVID-19. The table came from immunoSEQ multiplex PCR; TCRdb's copy has only in-frame clones and leaves some out. The sample records approximately 150,000 clones, roughly 87% being singletons. Input material: PBMCs or T cells enriched from blood (not recorded which). The receptor set was obtained from a human donor with acute COVID-19. The donor label of this sample is uncertain.

V usage is TRBV5-1 and J usage is TRBJ2-7, with 8 bases fitting TRBD1. Germline V CDR1 and CDR2: SGHRS, YFSETQ. The CDR3 is 14 residues long. V gave up 1 base and J gave up 3 bases; unmatched junction bases: 3. This chain's CDR3 is CASSLNTGGYEQYF. The CDR3 DNA sequence: TGCGCCAGCAGCTTGAATACAGGGGGCTACGAGCAGTACTTC.

The chain combines TRBV2 with TRBJ2-1; 12 nucleotides agree with TRBD2. The CDR3 is 16 amino acids. Germline CDR1 and CDR2: SNHLY and FYNNEI. V dropped 1 base and J dropped 4; count of bases not matched to a gene: 2. CDR3 nucleotide sequence: TGTGCCAGCAGTGAAGGGCTAGCGGGGGGGTACAATGAGCAGTTCTTC. Translating it yields CASSEGLAGGYNEQFF.

In this sample, this clone turned up once. The chain recombines TRBV6-2 or TRBV6-3 with TRBJ1-1; D is possibly TRBD1 (6 bases). The V gene lost 6 bases and the J gene lost 0 bases, with 20 bases spanning the gap. CDR3 size: 17 residues. Germline V gives CDR1 MNHEY, CDR2 SVGEGT. CDR3 coding DNA: TGTGCCAGCAGCCCTGGGGGCAAATTGTTCATGAACACTGAAGCTTTCTTT. Translated: CASSPGGKLFMNTEAFF.

This clone was recorded only once. The chain recombines TRBV7-2 with TRBJ2-1; 12 bases match TRBD2. This CDR3 is 16 amino acids long. The ends lost 3 bases at V and 6 bases at J; junction bases unmatched: 6. The V gene's germline CDR1 is SGHTA and CDR2 FQGNSA. The CDR3 loop is CASSFFLAGGPNEQFF. CDR3 nucleotide sequence: TGTGCCAGCAGCTTCTTTCTAGCGGGGGGGCCCAATGAGCAGTTCTTC. The variable domain in full, completed from reference TRBV7-2 and TRBJ2-1, reads GAGVSQSPSNKVTEKGKDVELRCDPISGHTALYWYRQSLGQGLEFLIYFQGNSAPDKSGLPSDRFSAERTGGSVSTLTIQRTQQEDSAVYLCASSFFLAGGPNEQFFGPGTRLTVL.